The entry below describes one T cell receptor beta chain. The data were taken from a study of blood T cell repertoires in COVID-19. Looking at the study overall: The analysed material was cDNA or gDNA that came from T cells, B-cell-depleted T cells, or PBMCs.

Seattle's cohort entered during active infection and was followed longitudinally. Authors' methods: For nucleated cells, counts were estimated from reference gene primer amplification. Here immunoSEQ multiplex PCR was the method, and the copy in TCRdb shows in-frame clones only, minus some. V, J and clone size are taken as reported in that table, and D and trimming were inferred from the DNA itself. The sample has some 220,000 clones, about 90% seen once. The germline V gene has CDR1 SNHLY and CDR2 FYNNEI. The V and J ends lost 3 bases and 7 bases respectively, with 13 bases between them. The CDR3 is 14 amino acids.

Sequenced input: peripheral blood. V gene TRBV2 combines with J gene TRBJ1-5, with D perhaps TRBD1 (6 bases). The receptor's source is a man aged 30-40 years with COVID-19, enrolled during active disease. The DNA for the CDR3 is TGTGCCAGCAGTGAGAGACAGGTTCCGCAGCCCCAGCATTTT. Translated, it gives CASSERQVPQPQHF.